Presented here are 9 T cell receptor beta chains from one specimen sequenced in a study of PD-1 blockade in classical Hodgkin lymphoma (dated by TCRdb to the early 2020s). The time point label, as the study defines it: cycle 4 day 1 (C4D1), after less than 7 weeks of nivolumab. Every trial patient had relapsed after autologous stem cell transplantation, and cohorts A, B and C differed in prior brentuximab vedotin exposure. A Miltenyi CD8+ T cell isolation kit was used for magnetic negative selection to purify CD8+ T cells from thawed PBMCs. Receptors were amplified or captured by the immunoSEQ multiplex PCR assay. TCRdb obtained this table from immuneACCESS and retained in-frame rearrangements with V and J assigned. These tables miss some clones; where compared with another copy, unresolved V genes account for less than half of the shortfall, and the remainder is unexplained. The sample contains 5,000 or so clones, about 71% of them found a single time. The ten largest account for roughly 30% of the sample.

The sequencing here drew on CD8+ T cells from blood, taken before the fourth cycle of nivolumab. The receptors shown here come from a human donor with classical Hodgkin lymphoma.

This clone has only a few counts. The chain recombines TRBV29-1 with TRBJ2-1; TRBD2 agrees at 13 bases. V dropped 7 bases and J dropped 8; count of bases not matched to a gene: 5. The CDR3 runs to 13 residues. CDR1 is SQVTM and CDR2 is ANQGSEA in the germline V gene. CDR3 loop: CSAGLAGVYEQFF. The CDR3 DNA reads as TGCAGCGCCGGACTAGCGGGAGTGTATGAGCAGTTCTTC.

The chain employs TRBV5-4 and TRBJ2-2, with TRBD1 as a possible D gene (5 bases). This CDR3 region has 17 residues. Trimming pared 4 bases from V and 7 bases from J, leaving 23 bases between. The germline CDR1 and CDR2 sequences are SGHNT and YYREEE (reference sequence). CDR3 bases: TGTGCCAGCAGCCAAGATTCCTCGTCAGGGATCATCGGGGAGCTGTTTTTT. Translation gives CASSQDSSSGIIGELFF.

The chain has TRBV6-1 and TRBJ2-5, with a weak D call TRBD1 (5 bases). The V end was cut by 5 bases, the J end by 0 bases, with 7 bases between. Germline V gene lookup returns CDR1 MNHNS and CDR2 SASEGT. This CDR3 is built from 13 residues. CDR3 region: CASSLGHQETQYF. CDR3 coding DNA: TGTGCCAGCAGTTTGGGGCACCAAGAGACCCAGTACTTC.

The chain has TRBV13 and TRBJ2-1; 14 bases match TRBD2. Trimming cost V 5 bases and J 5 bases; bases outside gene matches: 2. Germline V CDR1 and CDR2: PRHDT, FYEKMQ (reference sequence). The CDR3 runs 15 residues. CDR3 DNA: TGTGCCAGCAGCCCGGGACTAGCGGGAGACAATGAGCAGTTCTTC. Encoded protein: CASSPGLAGDNEQFF.

This clone turned up a few times. This chain links TRBV11-2 with TRBJ1-2; D unresolved. V was shortened by 5 bases and J by 3 bases, with 10 bases between the two germline ends. The V gene's germline CDR1 is SGHAT and CDR2 FQNNGV. The CDR3 is 13 residues long. CDR3 DNA sequence: TGTGCCAGCAGCAGACCGGGAGACTATGGCTACACCTTC. Translated: CASSRPGDYGYTF.

The chain recombines TRBV18 with TRBJ2-7; D not certain. Trimming pared 0 bases from V and 5 bases from J, leaving 14 bases between. The CDR3 runs 15 residues. The germline CDR1 and CDR2 sequences are KGHSH and LQKENI. CDR3 residues: CASSPPAASGNEQYF. DNA of the CDR3: TGTGCCAGCTCACCACCGGCGGCTTCTGGGAACGAGCAGTACTTC.

Only a few counts were recorded for this clone. V gene TRBV2 combines with J gene TRBJ2-7, with D possibly matching TRBD1 (5 bases). CDR3 size: 13 residues. The V end lost 2 bases, the J end lost 12 bases, and 17 bases lay between the germline ends. CDR1 is SNHLY and CDR2 is FYNNEI in the germline V gene. The CDR3 nucleotides are TGTGCCAGCAGTGAATATTTTGGGGCCGGTCCGTACTTC. It yields the protein CASSEYFGAGPYF.

This clone was counted only a few times. The genes are TRBV4-2 and TRBJ2-1, with TRBD2 as a possible D gene (5 bases). Germline V gene sequence: CDR1 LGHNA, CDR2 YNFKEQ. The CDR3 spans 13 residues. Between the trimmed V and J ends, which lost 0 bases and 8 bases, there was a span of 8 bases. The CDR3 nucleotides read TGTGCCAGCAGCCAAGATGAGGGTGATGAGCAGTTCTTC. This codes for CASSQDEGDEQFF.

The V gene is TRBV7-9, the J gene TRBJ2-7; tentatively, D is TRBD1 (6 bases). Per germline, CDR1 SEHNR and CDR2 FQNEAQ (reference sequence). The CDR3 length is 14 residues. Deletions cut 5 bases from V and 5 bases from J, with 16 bases between. The CDR3: CASSPPWGRDEQYF. Here the CDR3 DNA reads TGTGCCAGCAGCCCCCCATGGGGGCGGGACGAGCAGTACTTC.